This is a list of T cell receptor beta chains from one sample in a study of regulatory T cells in long-lasting Graves disease. TCRdb used MiXCR to reprocess the multiplex PCR reads, holding one entry per CDR3 protein. The sample contains approximately 250,000 distinct CDR3 sequences, about a sixth of which appear only once. The input for sequencing was peripheral blood mononuclear cells (PBMCs), taken at new diagnosis, from a patient treated with antithyroid drugs. These receptors came from a female donor with Graves disease. Each CDR3 is given without its conserved first and last residue. Fields, in order: J gene, clone size, D gene, V gene, CDR3 protein. The D gene is left open where the match is weak. Rows give clone size only sometimes, using once, few, many, or a class for an expanded clone.

TRBJ1-1 many . TRBV18 ASTLTRDTEAF
TRBJ2-7 many TRBD2 TRBV6-5 ASSSLLAGTYEQY
TRBJ1-1 many . TRBV12-3/TRBV12-4 ASRQVGATEAF
TRBJ1-3 . . TRBV6-7 ASSPGLLNFSGNTIY
TRBJ2-7 . TRBD2 TRBV20-1 SAEREYEQY
TRBJ2-2 . TRBD1 TRBV10-3 AVRPGTGYTGELF
TRBJ1-5 . . TRBV19 ASSMSRQPYSNQPQH
TRBJ2-1 many . TRBV12-3/TRBV12-4 ASSLGPPRGEQF
TRBJ2-2 many . TRBV3-1 ASTYTGELF
TRBJ2-7 many TRBD1 TRBV11-1 ASSSRDRDYEQY